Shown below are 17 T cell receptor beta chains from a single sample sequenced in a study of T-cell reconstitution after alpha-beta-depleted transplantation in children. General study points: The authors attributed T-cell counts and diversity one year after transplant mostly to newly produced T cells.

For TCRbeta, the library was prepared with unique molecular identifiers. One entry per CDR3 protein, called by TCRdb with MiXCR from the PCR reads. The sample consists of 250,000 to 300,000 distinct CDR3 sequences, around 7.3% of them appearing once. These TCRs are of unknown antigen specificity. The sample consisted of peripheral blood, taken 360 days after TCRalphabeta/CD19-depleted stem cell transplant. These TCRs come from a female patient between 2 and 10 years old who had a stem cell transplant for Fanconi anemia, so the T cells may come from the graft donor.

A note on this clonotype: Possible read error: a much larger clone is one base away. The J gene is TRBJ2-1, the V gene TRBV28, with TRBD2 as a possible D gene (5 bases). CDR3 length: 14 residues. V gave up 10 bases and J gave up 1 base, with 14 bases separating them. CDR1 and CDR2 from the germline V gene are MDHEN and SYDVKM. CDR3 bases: TGTGCCAACTCTCCGGGAAAGTCCTACAATGAGCAGTTCTTC. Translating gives CANSPGKSYNEQFF.

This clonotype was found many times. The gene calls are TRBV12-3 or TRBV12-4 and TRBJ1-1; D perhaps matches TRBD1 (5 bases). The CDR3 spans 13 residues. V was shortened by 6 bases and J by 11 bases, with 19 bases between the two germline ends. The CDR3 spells CASRDIHDLGAFF. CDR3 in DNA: TGTGCCAGCAGGGACATCCATGATCTAGGGGCTTTCTTT.

In DNA, the CDR3 is TGTGCCAGCAGCTTAGGGGCTAGCGGGGGGTCGTGGGAGCAGTACTTC. As protein: CASSLGASGGSWEQYF. J is TRBJ2-7 and V is TRBV13; 11 bases line up with TRBD2. The germline V gene has CDR1 PRHDT and CDR2 FYEKMQ (reference sequence). The CDR3 is made up of 16 amino acids. V shed 0 bases, J shed 7 bases, and the junction held 8 bases outside the gene matches.

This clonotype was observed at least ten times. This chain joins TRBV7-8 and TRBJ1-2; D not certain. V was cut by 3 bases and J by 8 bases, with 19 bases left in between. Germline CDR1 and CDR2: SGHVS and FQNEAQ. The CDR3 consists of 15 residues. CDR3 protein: CASSFDGVNSEGYTF. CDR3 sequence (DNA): TGTGCCAGCAGCTTTGACGGTGTAAATAGTGAGGGCTACACCTTC.

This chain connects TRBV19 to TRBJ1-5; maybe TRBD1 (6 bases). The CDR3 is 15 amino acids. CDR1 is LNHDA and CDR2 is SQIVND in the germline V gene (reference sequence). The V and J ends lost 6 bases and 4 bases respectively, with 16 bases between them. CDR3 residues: CASRLEGHGNQPQHF. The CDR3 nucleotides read TGTGCCAGTAGGCTCGAGGGACACGGAAATCAGCCCCAGCATTTT.

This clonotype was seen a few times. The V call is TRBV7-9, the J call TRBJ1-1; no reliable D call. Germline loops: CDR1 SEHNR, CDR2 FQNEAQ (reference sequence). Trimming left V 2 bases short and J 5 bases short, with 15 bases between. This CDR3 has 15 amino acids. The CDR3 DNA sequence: TGTGCCAGCAGCTTACGGGGAAGGGCTGGTACTGAAGCTTTCTTT. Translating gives CASSLRGRAGTEAFF.

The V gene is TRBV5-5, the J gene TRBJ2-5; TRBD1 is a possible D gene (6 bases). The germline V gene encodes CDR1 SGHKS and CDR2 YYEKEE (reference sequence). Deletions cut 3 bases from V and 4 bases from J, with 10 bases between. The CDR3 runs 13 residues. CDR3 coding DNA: TGTGCCAGCAGCTCAGGGGTCGGAGAGACCCAGTACTTC. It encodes CASSSGVGETQYF.

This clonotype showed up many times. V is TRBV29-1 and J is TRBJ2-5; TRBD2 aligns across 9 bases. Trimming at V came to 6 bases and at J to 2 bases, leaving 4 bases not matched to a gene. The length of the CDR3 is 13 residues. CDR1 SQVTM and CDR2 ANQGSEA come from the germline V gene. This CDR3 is CSVRGGAQETQYF. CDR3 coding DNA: TGCAGCGTCCGCGGGGGGGCTCAAGAGACCCAGTACTTC.

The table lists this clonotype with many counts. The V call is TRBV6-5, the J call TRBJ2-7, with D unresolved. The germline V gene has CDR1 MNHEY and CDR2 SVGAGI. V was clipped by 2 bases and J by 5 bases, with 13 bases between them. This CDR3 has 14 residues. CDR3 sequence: CASSYAASVNEQYF. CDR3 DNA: TGTGCCAGCAGTTACGCAGCGTCGGTGAACGAGCAGTACTTC.

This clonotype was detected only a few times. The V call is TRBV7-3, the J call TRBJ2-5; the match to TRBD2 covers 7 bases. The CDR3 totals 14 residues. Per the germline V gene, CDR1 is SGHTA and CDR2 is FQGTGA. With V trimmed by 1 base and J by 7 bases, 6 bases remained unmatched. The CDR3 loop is CASSLNVGRGTQYF. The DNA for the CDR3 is TGTGCCAGCAGCTTAAACGTAGGGAGGGGGACCCAGTACTTC.

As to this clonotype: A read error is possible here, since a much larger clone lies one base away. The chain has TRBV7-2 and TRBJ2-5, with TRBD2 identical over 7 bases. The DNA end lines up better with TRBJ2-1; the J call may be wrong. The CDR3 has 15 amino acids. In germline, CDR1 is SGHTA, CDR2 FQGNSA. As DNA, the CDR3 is TGTGCCAGCAGCCTATCTAGCGGAAATCAAGAGACCCAGTTCTTC. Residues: CASSLSSGNQETQFF.

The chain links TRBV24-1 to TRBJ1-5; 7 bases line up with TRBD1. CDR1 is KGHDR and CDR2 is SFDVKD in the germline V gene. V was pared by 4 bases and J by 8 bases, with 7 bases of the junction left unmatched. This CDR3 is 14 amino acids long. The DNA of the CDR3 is TGTGCCACCAGTGACCGGACAGGCCTCAAGCCCCAGCATTTT. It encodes CATSDRTGLKPQHF.

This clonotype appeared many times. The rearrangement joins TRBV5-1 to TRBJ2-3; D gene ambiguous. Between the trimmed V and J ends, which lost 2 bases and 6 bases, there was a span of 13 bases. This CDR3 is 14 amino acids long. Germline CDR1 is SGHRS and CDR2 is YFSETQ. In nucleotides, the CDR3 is TGCGCCAGCAGCTTAAACCAGCGTTCCGATACGCAGTATTTT. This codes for CASSLNQRSDTQYF.

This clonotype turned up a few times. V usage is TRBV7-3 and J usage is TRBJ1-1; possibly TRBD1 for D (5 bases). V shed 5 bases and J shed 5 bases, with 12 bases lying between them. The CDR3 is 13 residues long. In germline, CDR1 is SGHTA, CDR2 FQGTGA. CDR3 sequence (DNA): TGTGCCAGCAGCCCCATTGGGGCTACTGAAGCTTTCTTT. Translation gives CASSPIGATEAFF.

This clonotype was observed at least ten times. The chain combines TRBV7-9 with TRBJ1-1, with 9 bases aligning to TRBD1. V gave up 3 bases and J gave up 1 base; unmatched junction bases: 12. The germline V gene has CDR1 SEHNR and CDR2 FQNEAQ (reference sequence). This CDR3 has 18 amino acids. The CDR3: CASSLWGNRGPRNTEAFF. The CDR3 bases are TGTGCCAGCAGCTTGTGGGGAAACAGGGGGCCGAGGAACACTGAAGCTTTCTTT.

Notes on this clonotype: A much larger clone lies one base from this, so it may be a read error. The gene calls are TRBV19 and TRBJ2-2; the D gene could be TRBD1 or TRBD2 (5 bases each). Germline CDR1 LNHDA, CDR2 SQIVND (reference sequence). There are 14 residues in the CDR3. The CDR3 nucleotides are TGTGCCAGTAGTGAGGGGCCGCGGACCGGGGAGCTGTGTTTT. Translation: CASSEGPRTGELCF.

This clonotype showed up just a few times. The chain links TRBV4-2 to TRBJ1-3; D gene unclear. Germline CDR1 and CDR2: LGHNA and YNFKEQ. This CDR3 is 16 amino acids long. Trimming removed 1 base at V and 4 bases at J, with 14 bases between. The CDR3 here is CASSQGVEAEGNTIYF. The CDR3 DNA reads TGTGCCAGCAGCCAAGGTGTGGAGGCGGAGGGAAACACCATATATTTT.